A single sample gave rise to the 3 T cell receptor beta chains below, sequenced in a study of blood T cell repertoires in COVID-19. The protocol was immunoSEQ multiplex PCR, while the TCRdb copy is restricted to in-frame clones and leaves out a portion. The sample holds 70,000 or so clones, roughly 80% seen once. The sequenced material came from peripheral blood. The receptors come from a woman at least 80 years old with acute or convalescent COVID-19.

Only one count was recorded for this clone. The chain combines TRBV27 with TRBJ1-2; TRBD1 matches at 8 bases. The trim removed 5 bases at V and 5 bases at J, leaving 4 bases unmatched. Germline-derived CDR1 and CDR2 are MNHEY and SMNVEV (reference sequence). CDR3 length equals 13 residues. The CDR3 DNA reads as TGTGCCAGCAGTACGGGGACAGGATATGGCTACACCTTC. Protein product: CASSTGTGYGYTF.

The V and J genes are TRBV29-1 and TRBJ1-3; 9 bases map to TRBD1. Germline V gives CDR1 SQVTM, CDR2 ANQGSEA. The J segment lost 3 bases and the V segment lost 5 bases, leaving 8 bases of the junction unmatched. This CDR3 spans 15 amino acids. CDR3 DNA: TGCAGCGTTTCCGCTACAGGGGGCGTTGGAAACACCATATATTTT. This codes for CSVSATGGVGNTIYF.

In this sample, this clone turned up once. This chain connects TRBV6-4 to TRBJ2-5; the D gene is possibly TRBD2 (5 bases). Germline values: CDR1 MRHNA, CDR2 SNTAGT. The CDR3 has 13 residues. Trimming cost V 3 bases and J 4 bases, with 9 bases left between them. The CDR3 sequence is CASSERRGETQYF. For the CDR3, the DNA is TGTGCCAGCAGTGAGCGACGGGGAGAGACCCAGTACTTC.